This is a list of T cell receptor beta chains from one sample in a study of regulatory T cells. Repertoires were generated with immunoSEQ multiplex PCR, while TCRdb's copy carries only in-frame clones and drops some. The repertoire includes 15,000 or so clones, around 90% of them detected once, and roughly a third sits in the top ten. The sequencing input was CD8+ T cells sorted from blood. The source is a person between 18 and 30 years old with CD3G deficiency. CDR3s include the opening cysteine and the closing phenylalanine or tryptophan. Fields, in order: D gene, V gene, J gene, CDR3 DNA, CDR3 protein. The D gene is left open where the match is weak.

d_call: TRBD2
v_call: TRBV5-1
j_call: TRBJ2-1
cdr3_nt: TGCGCCAGCAGTTCAACTACTAGCGGGGGGAATAGGCCGCAGTTCTTC
cdr3_aa: CASSSTTSGGNRPQFF

d_call: NA
v_call: TRBV27
j_call: TRBJ1-5
cdr3_nt: TGTGCCAGCAGTTCCGGGGATGGGGGCAATCAGCCCCAGCATTTT
cdr3_aa: CASSSGDGGNQPQHF

d_call: NA
v_call: TRBV5-6
j_call: TRBJ2-7
cdr3_nt: TGTGCCAGCAGCTTCCGGACTGATACCTACGAGCAGTACTTC
cdr3_aa: CASSFRTDTYEQYF

d_call: NA
v_call: TRBV2
j_call: TRBJ2-7
cdr3_nt: TGTGCCAGCACTGAAGACAGTTCCTCCTACGAGCAGTACTTC
cdr3_aa: CASTEDSSSYEQYF

d_call: NA
v_call: TRBV19
j_call: TRBJ1-5
cdr3_nt: TGTGCCAGTAGTATAGGGTTAAGGGGCAATCAGCCCCAGCATTTT
cdr3_aa: CASSIGLRGNQPQHF

d_call: NA
v_call: TRBV7-2
j_call: TRBJ2-7
cdr3_nt: TGTGCCAGCAGTCCCGTGGGGGGCCACGAGCAGTACTTC
cdr3_aa: CASSPVGGHEQYF

d_call: NA
v_call: TRBV28
j_call: TRBJ1-1
cdr3_nt: TGTGCCAGCAGTTTACGGGGACTCAGGACAAAAGCTTTCTTT
cdr3_aa: CASSLRGLRTKAFF

d_call: TRBD2
v_call: TRBV7-8
j_call: TRBJ2-1
cdr3_nt: TGTGCCAGCAGCTTAGAGACTAGCGAGGTCCCCTACAATGAGCAGTTCTTC
cdr3_aa: CASSLETSEVPYNEQFF

d_call: TRBD2
v_call: TRBV5-4
j_call: TRBJ2-7
cdr3_nt: TGTGCCAGCAGCGGGGGGGAGTCCTACGAGCAGTACTTC
cdr3_aa: CASSGGESYEQYF

d_call: TRBD2
v_call: TRBV19
j_call: TRBJ2-2
cdr3_nt: TGTGCCAGTAGTACGGGACTAGCGGGGGGGAACACCGGGGAGCTGTTTTTT
cdr3_aa: CASSTGLAGGNTGELFF

d_call: NA
v_call: TRBV27
j_call: TRBJ2-7
cdr3_nt: TGTGCCAGCAAATGGTCTGGGGAGCAGTACTTC
cdr3_aa: CASKWSGEQYF

d_call: NA
v_call: TRBV6-1
j_call: TRBJ1-1
cdr3_nt: TGTGCCAGCAGTGAGGGGTACACTGAAGCTTTCTTT
cdr3_aa: CASSEGYTEAFF

d_call: NA
v_call: TRBV7-9
j_call: TRBJ2-5
cdr3_nt: TGTGCCAGCAGCCCTACGATCTTCTCATGGGGGCAGGAGACCCAGTACTTC
cdr3_aa: CASSPTIFSWGQETQYF

d_call: TRBD1
v_call: TRBV9
j_call: TRBJ2-1
cdr3_nt: TGTGCCAGCAGCCCAGGGGGTAGCTCCAAGGACAATGAGCAGTTCTTC
cdr3_aa: CASSPGGSSKDNEQFF

d_call: TRBD1
v_call: TRBV7-8
j_call: TRBJ1-1
cdr3_nt: TGTGCCAGCAGCCCCCCCGGGACAGCCGGCGGCAAAGCTTTCTTT
cdr3_aa: CASSPPGTAGGKAFF